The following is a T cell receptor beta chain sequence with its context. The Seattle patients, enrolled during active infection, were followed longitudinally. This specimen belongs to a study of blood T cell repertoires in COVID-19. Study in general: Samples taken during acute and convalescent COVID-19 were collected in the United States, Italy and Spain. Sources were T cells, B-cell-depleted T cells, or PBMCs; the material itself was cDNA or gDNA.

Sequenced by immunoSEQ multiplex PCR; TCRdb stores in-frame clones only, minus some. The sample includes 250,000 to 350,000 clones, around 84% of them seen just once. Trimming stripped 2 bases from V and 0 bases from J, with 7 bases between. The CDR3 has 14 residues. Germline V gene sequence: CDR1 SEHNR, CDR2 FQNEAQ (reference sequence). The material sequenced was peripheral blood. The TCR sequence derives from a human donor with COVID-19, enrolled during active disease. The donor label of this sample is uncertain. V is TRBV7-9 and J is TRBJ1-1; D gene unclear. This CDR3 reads CASSLNSMNTEAFF. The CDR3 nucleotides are TGTGCCAGCAGCTTAAACAGCATGAACACTGAAGCTTTCTTT.